This T cell receptor (beta chain) was obtained from a study of T cell responses to AZD1222 COVID-19 vaccine. The CDR3 is 13 residues long. Trimming at V came to 4 bases and at J to 5 bases, leaving 4 bases not matched to a gene. Germline assignment: CDR1 MRHNA and CDR2 SNTAGT. Method: immunoSEQ multiplex PCR; TCRdb's copy keeps in-frame clones and lacks some. The sample holds 150,000 to 200,000 clones; 94% are singletons and the top ten take under 6%. Sequenced material: peripheral blood, taken 28 days after the second AZD1222 dose. V and J are TRBV6-4 and TRBJ1-1, with TRBD1 matching 7 bases. The TCR was taken from an adult who received the AZD1222 COVID-19 vaccine. CDR3: CASSVQGGTEAFF. CDR3 coding DNA: TGTGCCAGCAGTGTCCAGGGGGGTACTGAAGCTTTCTTT.